The T cell receptor beta chain under discussion was sequenced for a study of cytomegalovirus exposure and HLA in healthy donors. This clone has just a few counts. One end of the junction is discordant with germline, which a read error may explain. PCR used 60 Vbeta primers and 13 Jbeta primers. The method was immunoSEQ multiplex PCR; TCRdb's version includes in-frame clones alone and lacks a portion of them. The table has some 190,000 clones, roughly a tenth seen once; the top ten hold about 1.2%. This CDR3 is 15 amino acids long. CDR1 is KGHSH and CDR2 is LQKENI in the germline V gene. Material for sequencing was PBMCs. The clonotype was recovered from a woman in her 30s in good health and CMV-seropositive. The chain employs TRBV18 and TRBJ1-3, with 9 bases fitting TRBD1. The CDR3 sequence: CASSPYKDRGTTIYF. In DNA, the CDR3 is TGTGCCAGCTCACCTTATAAGGACAGGGGAACCACCATATATTTT.